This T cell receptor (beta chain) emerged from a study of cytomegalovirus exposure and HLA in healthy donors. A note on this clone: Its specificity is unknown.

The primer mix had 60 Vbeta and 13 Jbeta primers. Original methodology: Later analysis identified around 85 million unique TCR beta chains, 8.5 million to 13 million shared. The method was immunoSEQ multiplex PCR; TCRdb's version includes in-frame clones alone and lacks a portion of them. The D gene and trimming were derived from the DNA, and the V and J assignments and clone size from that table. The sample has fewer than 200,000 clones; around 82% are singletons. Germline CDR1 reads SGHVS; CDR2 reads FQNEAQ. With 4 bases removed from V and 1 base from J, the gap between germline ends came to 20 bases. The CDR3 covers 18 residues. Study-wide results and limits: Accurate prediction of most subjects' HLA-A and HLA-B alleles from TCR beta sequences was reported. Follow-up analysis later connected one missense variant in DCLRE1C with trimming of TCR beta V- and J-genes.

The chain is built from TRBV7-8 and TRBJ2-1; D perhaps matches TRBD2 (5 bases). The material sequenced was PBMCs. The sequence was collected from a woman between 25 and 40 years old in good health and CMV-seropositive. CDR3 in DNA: TGTGCCAGCAGCTCCCCGGAGGCGGTAGTCAGGTCCTACAATGAGCAGTTCTTC. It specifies CASSSPEAVVRSYNEQFF.